This T cell receptor beta chain is from a study of blood T cells in healthy people across ages (dated by TCRdb to the mid-2010s). Background on the whole study: Template switching captured roughly one uniquely barcoded TCR beta cDNA molecule per two T cells in model experiments. To track age-related changes in TCR beta repertoire diversity, the study relied on deep sequencing normalized with unique cDNA molecular identifiers. Donors were grouped into four age groups: young (average 16 years), middle-aged (39), aged (62) and long-lived (around 82). To avoid experimental bias, donors of different ages were randomly spread across the sequencing lanes. Two additional independent replicas of 1 million unique cDNA reads from the same blood draw were analyzed for two donors (one aged 18 to 29 and one aged 80 or older). The investigation overall reported the following: Compared with the aged group, more naive CD4+ T cells, fewer expanded clones and increased TCR diversity were shown by the long-lived group, suggesting age selection. The CMV infection status of donors was not known, potentially confounding age-related changes in expanded clonotypes. A strong correlation was found between observed TCR beta diversity and the percentage of naive T cells measured by flow cytometry. Estimates of total diversity based on one million sequenced T cells were considered lower bounds and underestimates. Conclusive comparison of naive and antigen-experienced compartments was prevented by the profiling of bulk unsorted PBMCs. As age increased, observed TCR beta diversity per million T cells dropped in a roughly linear way, and a significant reduction was already evident by age around 41.

This clonotype was picked up a small number of times. Its antigen is not yet known. No base qualities exist here, and no much larger clone lies one base off it. Taken from the germline V gene, the CDR1 and CDR2 loops are MNHEY and SVGEGT. Here V drops 3 bases and J drops 2 bases, and the junction holds 4 bases not matched to any gene. From its cysteine to its phenylalanine, the CDR3 spans 15 amino acids. Only CDR3 DNA is held: 45 bases, read in frame from base 1. The library relied on 5' RACE. Sequenced on an Illumina HiSeq 2500. A second PCR of about 6 to 11 cycles was run with a J-beta primer mix and a sample-barcoded 5' primer. Each TCR beta cDNA molecule received a unique molecular identifier from a template-switch 5' adaptor carrying 12 random nucleotides. Each sample yielded at least 3 million CDR3-containing paired-end reads. First-strand cDNA synthesis was performed from all RNA using the Mint cDNA synthesis kit, with priming by a TRBC-specific oligonucleotide. All cDNA was treated with uracil-DNA glycosylase and then went through a first 18-cycle PCR with the universal primers M1SS and BC2_uni_R. The study's processing was this. For normalization, 1 million high-quality reads, each with a distinct molecular identifier, were randomly selected from each sample. Reads sharing molecular identifiers were discarded rather than binned into consensus sequences. CDR3 identification, clonotype clustering and error correction used MiTCR with a Q25 quality threshold and the strictest error-elimination algorithm. Lower-bound total TCR beta diversity was estimated with a nonparametric unseen species model using Euler transformation. Through fastp at Q25 and MiXCR, TCRdb rebuilt clones from the public reads, retaining in-frame beta chains. Each entry is one CDR3 protein sequence, shown with its most common DNA and genes. The V and J calls come from TCRdb's annotation, not from the publication. This sample gives roughly 1.5 million distinct CDR3 sequences in total; about 45% of them show up just once. About 4.1% of the sample lies in the top ten.

Systemically healthy Caucasian individuals from Russia, 39 in total and aged about 6 to 100 years, were included as donors. Each donor gave roughly 11 milliliters of peripheral blood, drawn into EDTA-treated Vacutainer tubes. Ficoll-Paque density-gradient centrifugation was used to isolate PBMCs, with at least 6.5 million per sample. Trizol reagent was used to extract total RNA from PBMCs, with at least 5.5 micrograms per sample. The percentages of naive CD45RAhigh/CD27high T cells were determined by flow cytometry on a PBMC aliquot from every donor. This sequence was found in a woman aged 18 to 35 in good health. In this chain, TRBV6-2 or TRBV6-3 is recombined with TRBJ2-3; TRBD2 aligns with 8 central bases. Sample: blood. The bases are TGTGCCAGCAGTTATCGCGGGGGGATCACAGATACGCAGTATTTT. This translates into CASSYRGGITDTQYF.